The 23 T cell receptor beta chains in this list originate from one sample, sequenced in a study of cytomegalovirus exposure and HLA in healthy donors. PCR used 60 Vbeta primers and 13 Jbeta primers. Libraries were prepared by immunoSEQ multiplex PCR; TCRdb keeps only in-frame clonotypes and omits some of them. This table holds about 160,000 clones, roughly 76% found once. Specimen: PBMCs. These receptors were taken from a man in his 60s in good health and CMV-seronegative.

The chain couples TRBV5-4 to TRBJ2-4, with D perhaps matching TRBD2 (5 bases). Germline loops: CDR1 SGHNT, CDR2 YYREEE (reference sequence). The V gene lost 1 base and the J gene lost 1 base, with 12 bases spanning the gap. This CDR3 has 16 amino acids. CDR3 amino acids: CASSLQVGAAKNIQYF. The CDR3 DNA is TGTGCCAGCAGCTTGCAGGTGGGAGCCGCCAAAAACATTCAGTACTTC.

This clone has just a few counts. The chain links TRBV18 to TRBJ2-2; D possibly corresponds to TRBD1 (6 bases). The V end was cut by 2 bases, the J end by 4 bases, with 11 bases between. CDR1 KGHSH and CDR2 LQKENI come from the germline V gene. The CDR3 sequence is 15 residues long. CDR3: CASSPYRDTTGELFF. CDR3 nucleotides: TGTGCCAGCTCACCATACAGGGATACCACCGGGGAGCTGTTTTTT.

This clone was seen more than once but under ten times. CDR3 sequence: CASSLALDNRNGYTF. For the CDR3, the DNA is TGCGCCAGCAGCTTGGCTTTGGACAATAGGAATGGCTACACCTTC. This chain links TRBV5-1 with TRBJ1-2, with D possibly TRBD1 on 5 matching bases. Germline values: CDR1 SGHRS, CDR2 YFSETQ. The CDR3 contains 15 residues. Trimming took 0 bases from V and 6 from J, leaving 15 bases between them.

The chain combines TRBV5-1 with TRBJ1-1; 11 bases fit TRBD1. The CDR3 is made up of 16 amino acids. Germline assignment: CDR1 SGHRS and CDR2 YFSETQ. The V and J ends lost 5 bases and 2 bases, in that order; junction bases with no gene match: 8. The CDR3 DNA reads as TGCGCCAGCAGTAAGGGGACAGGGGGGACAAACACTGAAGCTTTCTTT. Protein sequence: CASSKGTGGTNTEAFF.

A word on this clone: Other DNA sequences in the same sample also yield this CDR3. The rearrangement uses TRBV28 and TRBJ2-6; 9 positions match TRBD2. With 8 bases clipped from V and 6 bases from J, the junction kept 5 bases outside the gene matches. This CDR3 spans 14 amino acids. In germline, CDR1 is MDHEN, CDR2 SYDVKM. The CDR3 nucleotides read TGTGCCAGCTCCCGCGGGGGGGTGGCCAACGTCCTGACTTTC. Translating it yields CASSRGGVANVLTF.

The chain uses TRBV7-2 and TRBJ2-5, with 9 bases matching TRBD1. The DNA end is a closer match to TRBJ2-7, so the J assignment may be wrong. Germline V gene lookup returns CDR1 SGHTA and CDR2 FQGNSA. The CDR3 loop spans 14 amino acids. CDR3 DNA sequence: TGTGCCAGCAGCCCCTGGGACAGGGTCTACGAGCAGTACTTC. Translation: CASSPWDRVYEQYF.

The chain couples TRBV27 to TRBJ2-7, with TRBD2 matching over 9 bases. Unmatched junction bases numbered 4, after V lost 2 bases and J lost 2 bases. CDR1 MNHEY and CDR2 SMNVEV come from the germline V gene (reference sequence). This CDR3 region has 15 residues. CDR3 in amino acids: CASSLGLAGPYEQYF. CDR3 DNA sequence: TGTGCCAGCAGTTTAGGCCTAGCGGGACCCTACGAGCAGTACTTC.

The chain carries TRBV4-2 and TRBJ2-6; possibly TRBD2 for D (6 bases). The germline V gene encodes CDR1 LGHNA and CDR2 YNFKEQ. CDR3 length: 16 residues. The germline V and J ends were trimmed by 1 base and 2 bases, with 9 bases remaining between them. CDR3 bases: TGTGCCAGCAGCCAAGGCCGCGGGACTGGGGCCAACGTCCTGACTTTC. It translates to CASSQGRGTGANVLTF.

The V gene is TRBV10-2, the J gene TRBJ2-1; TRBD2 aligns across 10 bases. The V and J ends lost 5 bases and 5 bases, in that order; junction bases with no gene match: 3. The CDR3 consists of 14 residues. Looked up from germline, CDR1 is WSHSY and CDR2 is SAAADI. The CDR3: CASSLAGANNEQFF. CDR3 nucleotide sequence: TGCGCCAGCAGTCTAGCGGGAGCTAACAATGAGCAGTTCTTC.

This clone is medium-sized in the sample. The gene calls are TRBV6-1 and TRBJ1-6, with D possibly TRBD1 on 6 matching bases. CDR1 MNHNS and CDR2 SASEGT come from the germline V gene. V was pared by 2 bases and J by 5 bases, with 13 bases between. The CDR3 spans 16 residues. CDR3 coding DNA: TGTGCCAGCAGTGAAATTCCCGGGACACATAATTCACCCCTCCACTTT. It translates to CASSEIPGTHNSPLHF.

In DNA, the CDR3 is TGTGCCAGCCTTCGGACAGGGGAATTCTATGGCTACACCTTC. Translating gives CASLRTGEFYGYTF. This sequence joins TRBV28 and TRBJ1-2; TRBD1 matches 9 bases. This CDR3 contains 14 residues. Germline-derived CDR1 and CDR2 are MDHEN and SYDVKM. The J segment lost 4 bases and the V segment lost 8 bases, leaving 8 bases of the junction unmatched.

The gene calls are TRBV19 and TRBJ1-2; the match to TRBD1 covers 9 bases. CDR1 LNHDA and CDR2 SQIVND come from the germline V gene (reference sequence). Losses at the gene ends were 9 bases for V and 0 bases for J; bases not matched to a gene: 8. The CDR3 totals 15 residues. This CDR3 reads CASRDRAIANYGYTF. CDR3 sequence (DNA): TGTGCCAGCCGGGACAGGGCCATAGCTAACTATGGCTACACCTTC. Full variable domain (outside the CDR3, taken from reference TRBV19 and TRBJ1-2): DGGITQSPKYLFRKEGQNVTLSCEQNLNHDAMYWYRQDPGQGLRLIYYSQIVNDFQKGDIAEGYSVSREKKESFPLTVTSAQKNPTAFYLCASRDRAIANYGYTFGSGTRLTVV.

CDR3 DNA sequence: TGTGCCAGCAGTCCGTACAATCAGCCCCAGCATTTT. Its translation is CASSPYNQPQHF. The chain recombines TRBV27 with TRBJ1-5; unclear D gene. Germline V gene sequence: CDR1 MNHEY, CDR2 SMNVEV (reference sequence). The CDR3 has 12 amino acids. V was shortened by 5 bases and J by 3 bases, with 5 bases between the two germline ends.

V usage is TRBV19 and J usage is TRBJ2-5, with D unresolved. The CDR3 runs to 15 residues. Germline-derived CDR1 and CDR2 are LNHDA and SQIVND (reference sequence). V was pared by 5 bases and J by 1 base, with 14 bases between. The CDR3 is CASSPYRDVQETQYF. The DNA of the CDR3 is TGTGCCAGTAGTCCGTATAGAGATGTCCAAGAGACCCAGTACTTC.

This chain links TRBV28 with TRBJ1-1; D may be TRBD1 (5 bases). Trimming removed 2 bases from V and 8 bases from J, with 12 bases in between. Germline V gives CDR1 MDHEN, CDR2 SYDVKM. CDR3 length: 13 residues. The CDR3 reads CASSLNRPEEAFF. For the CDR3, the DNA is TGTGCCAGCAGTTTAAACAGGCCGGAGGAAGCTTTCTTT.

As to this clone: The germline gene is not matched at one end of the junction; a read error may be the cause. The rearrangement joins TRBV7-9 to TRBJ2-7; possibly TRBD1 for D (6 bases). The CDR3 loop spans 13 amino acids. Germline V gene data show CDR1 as SEHNR and CDR2 as FQNEAQ (reference sequence). The CDR3: CSSSLSGEYEQYF. The DNA of the CDR3 is TGTTCCAGCAGCTTGTCAGGGGAATACGAGCAGTACTTC.

This rearrangement joins TRBV30 to TRBJ2-7; perhaps TRBD2 as D (7 bases). The CDR3 spans 12 residues. Trimming removed 8 bases from V and 3 bases from J, with 14 bases in between. Looked up from germline, CDR1 is GTSNPN and CDR2 is SVGIG (reference sequence). The CDR3 DNA is TGTGCCGCCAGAGGGGGGGACTACGAGCAGTACTTC. Its translation is CAARGGDYEQYF.

This sequence joins TRBV11-2 and TRBJ1-1, with 8 bases lining up with TRBD1. The V segment lost 4 bases and the J segment 6 bases; nucleotides outside the gene matches: 4. Per germline, CDR1 SGHAT and CDR2 FQNNGV. CDR3 length: 13 amino acids. DNA of the CDR3: TGTGCCAGCAGCTACGGGACAGGTCCTGAAGCTTTCTTT. Translated: CASSYGTGPEAFF.

The rearrangement uses TRBV7-2 and TRBJ2-7; possible D gene TRBD2, 6 bases. Germline V gene data show CDR1 as SGHTA and CDR2 as FQGNSA. V lost 5 bases and J lost 3, with 14 bases in between. The CDR3 totals 14 residues. CDR3 nucleotide sequence: TGTGCCAGCAGCCCAGGAGGGTCCCACTACGAGCAGTACTTC. Translating it yields CASSPGGSHYEQYF.

The chain carries TRBV7-9 and TRBJ2-1; tentative D call: TRBD2 (7 bases). The CDR3 contains 14 residues. V lost 4 bases and J 9 bases, leaving 16 bases between the germline ends. Germline-derived CDR1 and CDR2 are SEHNR and FQNEAQ (reference sequence). In nucleotides, the CDR3 is TGTGCCAGCAGCTGGAGCGGGACCAGGGGTGAGCAGTTCTTC. Translated, it gives CASSWSGTRGEQFF.

J is TRBJ2-3 and V is TRBV5-1; 11 positions agree with TRBD2. This CDR3 contains 16 residues. Germline V lookup: CDR1 SGHRS, CDR2 YFSETQ. The V segment lost 4 bases and the J segment 0 bases; nucleotides outside the gene matches: 4. This chain's CDR3 is CASSTGLAVSTDTQYF. CDR3 in DNA: TGCGCCAGCAGCACGGGACTAGCGGTTAGCACAGATACGCAGTATTTT.

This clone was seen just once. The chain carries TRBV7-2 and TRBJ2-3; 9 positions match TRBD2. The CDR3 is 18 residues long. Trimming removed 5 bases from V and 5 bases from J; junction bases left unmatched: 17. CDR1 SGHTA and CDR2 FQGNSA come from the germline V gene. The CDR3 DNA is TGTGCCAGCAGCCCGACGGGTGGGGCGGGGGGGCATAAAGATACGCAGTATTTT. Translating it yields CASSPTGGAGGHKDTQYF.

V and J are TRBV4-1 and TRBJ2-1, with TRBD2 matching over 8 bases. V lost 4 bases to trimming and J lost 6 bases; unmatched junction nucleotides: 11. The CDR3 runs to 16 residues. Germline CDR1 MGHRA, CDR2 YSYEKL. The CDR3 nucleotides read TGCGCCAGCAGCCGCCCTCGAGCGGGGGCCAGCAATGAGCAGTTCTTC. Encoded protein: CASSRPRAGASNEQFF.